The 5 T cell receptor beta chains below come from one sample, sequenced in a study of T cells in localized non-small cell lung cancer (dated by TCRdb to about 2020). The library was built by means of the immunoSEQ multiplex PCR assay. Here the immuneACCESS table is served through TCRdb, limited to in-frame sequences with V and J called. Missing clones are a known gap in these copies; in checked studies unresolved V genes cover under half, and the rest lacks a known reason. The table for this sample lists some 130,000 clones; roughly 90% of them were counted only once. The biggest ten clones account for over 1.5% of the sample. The material was peripheral blood, obtained before any cancer treatment. These receptors originate from an older female donor with stage I lung adenocarcinoma.

This clone was counted once. The V call is TRBV9, the J call TRBJ2-5, with D unclear. There are 12 residues in the CDR3. V was cut by 0 bases and J by 7 bases, with 7 bases left in between. CDR1 and CDR2 from the germline V gene are SGDLS and YYNGEE. In nucleotides, the CDR3 is TGTGCCAGCAGCGTAGAGTTTGGGACCCAGTACTTC. Translated, it gives CASSVEFGTQYF.

V gene TRBV4-1 combines with J gene TRBJ1-4; no definite D call. Germline CDR1 reads MGHRA; CDR2 reads YSYEKL. Trimming pared 4 bases from V and 2 bases from J, leaving 14 bases between. The CDR3 spans 16 residues. The CDR3 loop is CASSPGPHGTNEKLFF. CDR3 in DNA: TGCGCCAGCAGCCCCGGGCCCCACGGGACTAATGAAAAACTGTTTTTT.

The genes are TRBV9 and TRBJ2-3; D not certain. Trimming took off 3 bases at V and 6 bases at J, with 11 bases between the two ends. The CDR3 spans 13 residues. Germline-derived CDR1 and CDR2 are SGDLS and YYNGEE. CDR3 nucleotide sequence: TGTGCCAGCAGCGGCCCCCGGGCCGATACGCAGTATTTT. This translates into CASSGPRADTQYF.

A single count supports this clone. This sequence joins TRBV6-5 and TRBJ1-4; D call uncertain. The CDR3 is made up of 14 amino acids. Between the trimmed V and J ends, which lost 3 bases and 10 bases, there was a span of 15 bases. The germline V gene encodes CDR1 MNHEY and CDR2 SVGAGI. The CDR3 spells CASSYTRPPGKLFF. CDR3 DNA sequence: TGTGCCAGCAGTTATACTCGACCCCCCGGAAAACTGTTTTTT.

V is TRBV5-1 and J is TRBJ2-3, with TRBD2 identical over 13 bases. The CDR3 totals 18 residues. V was pared by 0 bases and J by 2 bases, with 6 bases of the junction left unmatched. CDR1 is SGHRS, CDR2 YFSETQ, per germline. The CDR3: CASSLGGTSGTFTDTQYF. CDR3 nucleotide sequence: TGCGCCAGCAGCTTGGGTGGGACTAGCGGGACTTTCACAGATACGCAGTATTTT.